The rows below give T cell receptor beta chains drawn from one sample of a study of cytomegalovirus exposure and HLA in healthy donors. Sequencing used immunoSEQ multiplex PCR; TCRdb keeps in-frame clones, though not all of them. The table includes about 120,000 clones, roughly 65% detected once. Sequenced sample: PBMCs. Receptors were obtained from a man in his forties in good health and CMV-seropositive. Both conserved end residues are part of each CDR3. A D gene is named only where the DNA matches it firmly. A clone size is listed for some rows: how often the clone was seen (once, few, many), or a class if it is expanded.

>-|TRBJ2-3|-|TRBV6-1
TGTGCCAGCAAGCCGGGACTTCCAAGCACAGATACGCAGTATTTT
CASKPGLPSTDTQYF
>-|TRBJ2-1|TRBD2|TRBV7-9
TGTGCCAGCAGCTTCCGGCTAGCGGGGGGTAATGAGCAGTTCTTC
CASSFRLAGGNEQFF
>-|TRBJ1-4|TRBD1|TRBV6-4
TGTGCCAGCAGTGCACAGGGGGGCGCCCCGGTTGAAAAACTGTTTTTT
CASSAQGGAPVEKLFF
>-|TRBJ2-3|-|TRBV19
TGTGCCAGTAAAGAGGGCCGCGCAGATACGCAGTATTTT
CASKEGRADTQYF
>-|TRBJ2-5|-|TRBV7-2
TGTGCCAGCAGCTTAGTTCCAGACTCTTATGAGACCCAGTACTTC
CASSLVPDSYETQYF
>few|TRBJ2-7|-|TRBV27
TGTGCCAGCAGTTTTTGGAGGGGCCCCTACGAGCAGTACTTC
CASSFWRGPYEQYF
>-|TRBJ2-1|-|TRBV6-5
TGTGCCAGCAGACGGGACATGGCTGAGCAGTTCTTC
CASRRDMAEQFF
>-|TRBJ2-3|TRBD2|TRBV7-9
TGTGCCAGCAGCTTAGCGGCTAGCGGGGGGACAGATACGCAGTATTTT
CASSLAASGGTDTQYF
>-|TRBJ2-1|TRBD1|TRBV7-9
TGTGCCAGCAGCTTAGGGACAGGGGCAGCCTATGAGCAGTTCTTC
CASSLGTGAAYEQFF
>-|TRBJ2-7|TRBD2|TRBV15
TGTGCCACCAGCAGAGATCGAGCGGGAGGGTCCTACGAGCAGTACTTC
CATSRDRAGGSYEQYF
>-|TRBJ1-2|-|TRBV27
TGTGCCAGCAGTTTATCACAGGCCCCTAACTATGGCTACACCTTC
CASSLSQAPNYGYTF
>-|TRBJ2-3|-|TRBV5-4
TGTGCCAGCAGCTTGGAACAGGAGGGAGATACGCAGTATTTT
CASSLEQEGDTQYF
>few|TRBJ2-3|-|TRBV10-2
TGCGCCAGCCTTCTAGTAGGAGCAGATACGCAGTATTTT
CASLLVGADTQYF
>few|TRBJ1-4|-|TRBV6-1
TGTGCCAGCAGTGAACTGGACAGTCGTGAAAAACTGTTTTTT
CASSELDSREKLFF
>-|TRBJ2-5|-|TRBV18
TGTGCCAGCTCACCACCGACTCAAGAGACCCAGTACTTC
CASSPPTQETQYF
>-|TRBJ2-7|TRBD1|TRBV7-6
TGTGCCAGCAAAGGACAGGGATTACACGAGCAGTACTTC
CASKGQGLHEQYF
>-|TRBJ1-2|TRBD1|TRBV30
TGTGCCTGGAGTTTAGGACAGGGTTATGGCTACACCTTC
CAWSLGQGYGYTF
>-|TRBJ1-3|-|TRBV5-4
TGTGCCAGCAGCTCGTCCGGGGGACCTGGAAACACCATATATTTT
CASSSSGGPGNTIYF
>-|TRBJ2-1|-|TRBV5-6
TGTGCCAGCAGCTTGGTGGGTGGAGGAAACAATGAGCAGTTCTTC
CASSLVGGGNNEQFF
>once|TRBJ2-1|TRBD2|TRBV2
TGTGCCAGCAGCCCCACTAGCGGGAGGTACAATGAGCAGTTCTTC
CASSPTSGRYNEQFF
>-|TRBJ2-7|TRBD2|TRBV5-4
TGTGCCAGCAGCTTGGGGGGACTAGCGGGAGCCTACGAGCAGTACTTC
CASSLGGLAGAYEQYF
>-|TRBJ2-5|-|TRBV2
TGTGCCAGCAGGCGACGGGTCACCCGGCGGGAGACCCAGTACTTC
CASRRRVTRRETQYF
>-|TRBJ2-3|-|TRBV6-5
TGTGCCAGCAGTTACGGGGGACTGGATAGCACAGATACGCAGTATTTT
CASSYGGLDSTDTQYF
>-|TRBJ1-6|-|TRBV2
TGTGCCAGCAGTGATGTATTTATCGGGAGCTCCTATAATTCACCCCTCCACTTT
CASSDVFIGSSYNSPLHF
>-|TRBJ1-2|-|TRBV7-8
TGTGCCAGCAGCACAGGGTTCTATGGCTACACCTTC
CASSTGFYGYTF
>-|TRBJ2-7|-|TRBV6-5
TGTGCCAGCAGTTACAAGGACAGCCGGGAGCAGTACTTC
CASSYKDSREQYF
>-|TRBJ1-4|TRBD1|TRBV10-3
TGTGCCATCAGTGGGACAGGGGCCCCTGTAGAAAAACTGTTTTTT
CAISGTGAPVEKLFF
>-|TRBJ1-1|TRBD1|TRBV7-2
TGTGCCAGCAAGGACAGGGTCACTCCTCGGAACACTGAAGCTTTCTTT
CASKDRVTPRNTEAFF
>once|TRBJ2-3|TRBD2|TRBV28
TGTGCCAGCAGTTTGGGTCTAGCGGGAGTAATCATATATCCGTATTTT
CASSLGLAGVIIYPYF
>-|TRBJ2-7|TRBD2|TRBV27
TGTGCCAGCAGTCCACGACTAGCGGGGGGATTTAACGAGCAGTACTTC
CASSPRLAGGFNEQYF
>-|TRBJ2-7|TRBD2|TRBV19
TGTGCCAGTAGTCGATCGGGACTAGTAACCTACGAGCAGTACTTC
CASSRSGLVTYEQYF
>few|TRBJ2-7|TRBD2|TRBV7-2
TGTGCCAGCAGCTCAAGATCCCGGACTAGCGGGAGGACATACTACGAGCAGTACTTC
CASSSRSRTSGRTYYEQYF
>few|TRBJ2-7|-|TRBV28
TGTGCCAGCAGCCTTTTGGAGTACGAGCAGTACTTC
CASSLLEYEQYF
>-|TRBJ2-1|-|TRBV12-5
TGTGCTAGTGGTTTGGTACCCGACTCCTCCCACCTGTTCTTC
CASGLVPDSSHLFF
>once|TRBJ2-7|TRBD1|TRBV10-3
TGTGCCATCAGAGGGGGACAGGGTTCCTACGAGCAGTACTTC
CAIRGGQGSYEQYF
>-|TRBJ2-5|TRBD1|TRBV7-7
TGTGCCAGCAGTCGAACAGGGGGCGCGGAGACCCAGTACTTC
CASSRTGGAETQYF
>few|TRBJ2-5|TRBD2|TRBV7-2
TGTGCCAGCAGCTTCGCCGGACTAGCGGGCCTCCAAGAGACCCAGTACTTC
CASSFAGLAGLQETQYF
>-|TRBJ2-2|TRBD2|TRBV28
TGTGCCAGCAGTCAAACCGGAGCGGGAGGGCCGACCGGGGAGCTGTTTTTT
CASSQTGAGGPTGELFF
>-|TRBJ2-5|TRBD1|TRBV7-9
TGTGCCAGCAGCTCCGGGACAGGTCAAGAGACCCAGTACTTC
CASSSGTGQETQYF
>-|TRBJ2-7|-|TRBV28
TGTGCCAGCAGTTCGACTAGTTTCTCCTACGAGCAGTACTTC
CASSSTSFSYEQYF
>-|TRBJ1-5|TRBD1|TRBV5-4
TGTGCCAGCAGCTTGGAGGGGGCGGGCAATCAGCCCCAGCATTTT
CASSLEGAGNQPQHF
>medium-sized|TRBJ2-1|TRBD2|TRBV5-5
TGTGCCAGCAGCGCCCCGGGAGGGCGAAACAATGAGCAGTTCTTC
CASSAPGGRNNEQFF
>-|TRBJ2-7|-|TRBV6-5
TGTGCCAGCAGTTGGCGGGCTTTGAGCTCCTACGAGCAGTACTTC
CASSWRALSSYEQYF
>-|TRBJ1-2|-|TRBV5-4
TGTGCCAGCAGCGCGGCCTGGGGGGGTGGCTATGGCTACACCTTC
CASSAAWGGGYGYTF
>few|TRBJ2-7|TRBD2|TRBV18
TGTGCCAGCTCACCACTAGGGAGGGACGAGCAGTACTTC
CASSPLGRDEQYF
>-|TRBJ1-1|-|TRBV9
TGTGCCAGCAGCGTAGACGGAGCTGAAGCTTTCTTT
CASSVDGAEAFF
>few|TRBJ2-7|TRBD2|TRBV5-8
TGTGCCAGCACCCTAGGGACTAGCGGGAGTTTCCACGAGCAGTACTTC
CASTLGTSGSFHEQYF
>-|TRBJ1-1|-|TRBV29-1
TGCAGCGTTGGAGGGGGCACTGAAGCTTTCTTT
CSVGGGTEAFF
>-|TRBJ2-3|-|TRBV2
TGTGCCAGCCTATACCTCGCTACTAGCACAGATACGCAGTATTTT
CASLYLATSTDTQYF
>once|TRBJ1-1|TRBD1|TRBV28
TGTGCCAGCAGTTTATTTTTTGGGACAGGGGGCCGCGTGGACACTGAAGCTTTCTTT
CASSLFFGTGGRVDTEAFF
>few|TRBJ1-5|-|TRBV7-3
TGTGCCAGCAGCTTAAGGGGGGGCAATCAGCCCCAGCATTTT
CASSLRGGNQPQHF
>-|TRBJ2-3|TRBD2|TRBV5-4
TGTGCCAGCAGCCTCCGGGGGGGCCGATTCACAGATACGCAGTATTTT
CASSLRGGRFTDTQYF
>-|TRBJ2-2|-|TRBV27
TGTGCCAGCAGTTTGTCCGGGGGGCCTTGGGACACCGGGGAGCTGTTTTTT
CASSLSGGPWDTGELFF
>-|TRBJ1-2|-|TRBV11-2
TGTGCCAGCAGTCCCGATAGTAACTATGGCTACACCTTC
CASSPDSNYGYTF
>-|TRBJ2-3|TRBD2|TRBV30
TGTGCCTGGAGTGTAGGGACTAGCGGAAGCACAGATACGCAGTATTTT
CAWSVGTSGSTDTQYF
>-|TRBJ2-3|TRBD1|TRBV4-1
TGCGCCAGCACGACCCTCGACAGGGGATACACAGATACGCAGTATTTT
CASTTLDRGYTDTQYF
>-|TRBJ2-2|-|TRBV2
TGTGCCAGCAGTGTGGGGGGACTCACCGGGGAGCTGTTTTTT
CASSVGGLTGELFF
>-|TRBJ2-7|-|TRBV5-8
TGTGCCAGCAGCTTATTACAGGCGTTAACCTACGAGCAGTACTTC
CASSLLQALTYEQYF
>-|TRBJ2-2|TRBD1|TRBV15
TGTGCCACCAGCCCCTTTGACAGGGCCGGGGAGCTGTTTTTT
CATSPFDRAGELFF